This entry lists 28 T cell receptor beta chains sequenced from one sample in a study of HIV-infected patients and healthy controls. Around 500 ng RNA was reverse transcribed with alpha and beta constant-region primers. Using multiplexing indices, alpha and beta chain libraries were generated apart by chain-specific third strand synthesis. One entry per CDR3 protein results from TCRdb running MiXCR on the 5' RACE reads. This table has several thousand distinct CDR3 sequences, about 8.3% appearing once. Roughly three months, about 14 weeks, into antiretroviral therapy, follow-up blood was collected. The repertoire came from unfractionated whole blood and reflected all unsorted peripheral T cells. Sequences were derived from blood, sampled during antiretroviral therapy. The receptors here all came from an adult with HIV infection.

In its sample, this clonotype is medium-sized. The chain is built from TRBV20-1 and TRBJ1-3; 9 nucleotides match TRBD1. Germline V gene data show CDR1 as DFQATT and CDR2 as SNEGSKA (reference sequence). The CDR3 extends over 15 amino acids. V dropped 3 bases and J dropped 3; count of bases not matched to a gene: 6. In nucleotides, the CDR3 is TGCAGTGCTAGCATACAGGGGGCGCTTGGAAACACCATATATTTT. Amino acids: CSASIQGALGNTIYF.

In this sample, this clonotype turned up many times. This rearrangement joins TRBV7-2 to TRBJ2-3, with 8 bases identical to TRBD2. The CDR3 spans 14 residues. The germline gives CDR1 SGHTA, CDR2 FQGNSA. Trimming removed 9 bases from V and 4 bases from J; junction bases left unmatched: 9. This CDR3 reads CASCLAGGSDTQYF. CDR3 in DNA: TGTGCCAGTTGCCTCGCGGGGGGTTCAGATACGCAGTATTTT.

This clonotype came up a few times. This rearrangement joins TRBV7-9 to TRBJ2-4; D gene ambiguous. Germline CDR1 is SEHNR and CDR2 is FQNEAQ (reference sequence). CDR3 length: 15 residues. Trimming removed 4 bases from V and 0 bases from J, with 10 bases in between. This CDR3 reads CASSSAALAKNIQYF. CDR3 DNA: TGTGCCAGCAGCTCGGCAGCTTTAGCCAAAAACATTCAGTACTTC.

This clonotype was seen many times. The genes are TRBV20-1 and TRBJ2-2, with TRBD2 matching over 8 bases. This CDR3 spans 14 amino acids. Germline V gene data show CDR1 as DFQATT and CDR2 as SNEGSKA (reference sequence). The ends lost 3 bases at V and 5 bases at J; junction bases unmatched: 5. For the CDR3, the DNA is TGCAGTGCTAGGAATCCTAGCGGGACCGGGGAGCTGTTTTTT. This encodes CSARNPSGTGELFF.

As regards this clonotype: Being one base from a much bigger clone, this may be a read error. The chain links TRBV20-1 to TRBJ2-7; D gene ambiguous. The CDR3 is made up of 12 amino acids. The germline V gene has CDR1 DFQATT and CDR2 SNEGSKA (reference sequence). CDR3 in amino acids: CSASPLAYDQYF. The DNA of the CDR3 is TGCAGTGCTAGTCCCTTGGCCTACGATCAGTACTTC.

This clonotype was seen repeatedly, ten times or more. This chain uses TRBV13 with TRBJ1-1; D gene unclear. Between the trimmed V and J ends, which lost 0 bases and 4 bases, there was a span of 12 bases. The CDR3 loop spans 15 amino acids. CDR1 and CDR2 from the germline V gene are PRHDT and FYEKMQ (reference sequence). The CDR3 protein is CASSLGGTGFTEAFF. DNA for the CDR3: TGTGCCAGCAGCTTAGGGGGAACGGGTTTCACTGAAGCTTTCTTT.

This clonotype has at least ten counts. This chain's CDR3 is CASSYGLIGGEQFF. For the CDR3, the DNA is TGTGCCAGCAGTTACGGGCTCATCGGCGGTGAGCAGTTCTTC. The genes are TRBV6-5 and TRBJ2-1; D is unclear. The CDR3 totals 14 residues. Germline V gene data show CDR1 as MNHEY and CDR2 as SVGAGI. V was pared by 2 bases and J by 9 bases, with 14 bases between.

This clonotype is labeled medium-sized. The CDR3 region has the DNA TGCAGTGCTAGAGATCTGGGGCGGGGAGAAACAGATACGCAGTATTTT. Residues: CSARDLGRGETDTQYF. The chain employs TRBV20-1 and TRBJ2-3; D perhaps matches TRBD2 (6 bases). The ends were cut back, 0 bases at V and 3 bases at J, with 16 bases in the middle. Germline V gives CDR1 DFQATT, CDR2 SNEGSKA (reference sequence). This CDR3 is built from 16 residues.

This clonotype has at least ten counts. This chain links TRBV7-2 with TRBJ1-1; TRBD1 matches at 9 bases. Looked up from germline, CDR1 is SGHTA and CDR2 is FQGNSA. The CDR3 extends over 14 amino acids. With V trimmed by 5 bases and J by 4 bases, 5 bases remained unmatched. The CDR3 bases are TGTGCCAGCAGCGAACAGGGGGCAAGCACTGAAGCTTTCTTT. Its translation is CASSEQGASTEAFF.

This clonotype is termed medium-sized. The chain employs TRBV20-1 and TRBJ2-2, with 9 bases aligning to TRBD1. Trimming took 1 base from V and 5 from J; bases not matched to a gene: 5. The CDR3 has 15 amino acids. Germline loops: CDR1 DFQATT, CDR2 SNEGSKA (reference sequence). The CDR3 coding sequence is TGCAGTGCTAGAGGGGACAGGGTTTGGACCGGGGAGCTGTTTTTT. It encodes CSARGDRVWTGELFF.

This clonotype was counted many times. For the CDR3, the DNA is TGTGCCAGCAGTTACTCGTCTAGCGGGGTTTCCTACGAGCAGTACTTC. It yields the protein CASSYSSSGVSYEQYF. The chain is built from TRBV6-5 and TRBJ2-7, with TRBD2 matching 9 bases. The germline CDR1 and CDR2 sequences are MNHEY and SVGAGI. The CDR3 totals 16 residues. Trimming cost V 0 bases and J 1 base; bases outside gene matches: 4.

This clonotype was detected ten times or more. The chain recombines TRBV5-6 with TRBJ1-2; perhaps TRBD1 as D (5 bases). This CDR3 comprises 14 residues. Per the germline V gene, CDR1 is SGHDT and CDR2 is YYEEEE. V was shortened by 0 bases and J by 3 bases, with 9 bases between the two germline ends. CDR3 region: CASSLVGTDYGYTF. In DNA, the CDR3 is TGTGCCAGCAGCTTGGTCGGGACGGACTATGGCTACACCTTC.

This clonotype appeared many times. The chain combines TRBV20-1 with TRBJ2-5, with 8 bases fitting TRBD2. V was pared by 2 bases and J by 1 base, with 3 bases of the junction left unmatched. Looked up from germline, CDR1 is DFQATT and CDR2 is SNEGSKA (reference sequence). The CDR3 spans 14 residues. The CDR3 reads CSARQRGPQETQYF. DNA of the CDR3: TGCAGTGCTAGACAGCGGGGGCCCCAAGAGACCCAGTACTTC.

By proportion, this clonotype is medium-sized. J is TRBJ2-1 and V is TRBV5-1, with 13 bases matching TRBD2. This CDR3 is built from 15 residues. V lost 2 bases to trimming and J lost 8 bases; unmatched junction nucleotides: 4. Germline CDR1 is SGHRS and CDR2 is YFSETQ. CDR3 region: CASSLLAGGPDEQFF. Written as DNA, the CDR3 is TGCGCCAGCAGCTTACTAGCGGGGGGGCCGGATGAGCAGTTCTTC.

This clonotype was observed a few times. V and J are TRBV6-5 and TRBJ2-1, with 9 bases that match TRBD2. CDR3 length equals 14 residues. J lost 8 bases, V lost 2 bases, and 4 bases had no gene match. The germline V gene encodes CDR1 MNHEY and CDR2 SVGAGI. CDR3 amino acids: CASSYRGGADEQFF. As DNA, the CDR3 is TGTGCCAGCAGTTACCGCGGGGGGGCTGATGAGCAGTTCTTC.

Ten or more counts support this clonotype. The chain carries TRBV19 and TRBJ2-3; 7 nucleotides line up with TRBD2. The V and J ends lost 6 bases and 0 bases, in that order; junction bases with no gene match: 0. Germline CDR1 and CDR2: LNHDA and SQIVND (reference sequence). This CDR3 has 13 amino acids. CDR3 sequence reads: CASRGLSTDTQYF. The CDR3 DNA reads TGTGCCAGTAGGGGACTAAGCACAGATACGCAGTATTTT.

This clonotype rates as medium-sized. The genes are TRBV6-5 and TRBJ1-1, with D possibly being TRBD1 (5 bases). CDR3 size: 13 residues. With 2 bases removed from V and 2 bases from J, the gap between germline ends came to 6 bases. The germline V gene encodes CDR1 MNHEY and CDR2 SVGAGI. This chain's CDR3 is CASSYGGNTEAFF. DNA for the CDR3: TGTGCCAGCAGTTACGGGGGTAACACTGAAGCTTTCTTT.

This clonotype rates as medium-sized (0.01 to 0.1%). This chain connects TRBV27 to TRBJ2-1; weak D call: TRBD2 (6 bases). V lost 1 base and J 6 bases, leaving 19 bases between the germline ends. Germline V lookup: CDR1 MNHEY, CDR2 SMNVEV (reference sequence). This CDR3 is built from 17 residues. CDR3: CASSLWGTGRGGNEQFF. DNA of the CDR3: TGTGCCAGCAGTTTATGGGGGACCGGACGGGGAGGCAATGAGCAGTTCTTC.

A remark on this clonotype: A much larger clone lies a single base off, so this may be a read error. The chain is built from TRBV19 and TRBJ1-5, with D possibly TRBD1 on 6 matching bases. The CDR3 has 18 amino acids. Trimming shortened V by 6 bases and J by 0 bases, and 21 bases separated the two germline ends. CDR1 and CDR2 (germline): LNHDA, SQIVND (reference sequence). The CDR3 region has the DNA TGTGCCAGTAGACCGACAGGCCCTTCGTCCTATAGCAATCAGCCCCAGCATTTT. It encodes CASRPTGPSSYSNQPQHF.

This clonotype is categorized as medium-sized. V usage is TRBV20-1 and J usage is TRBJ1-2; D ambiguous. With 6 bases removed from V and 2 bases from J, the gap between germline ends came to 13 bases. Germline V gives CDR1 DFQATT, CDR2 SNEGSKA (reference sequence). The CDR3 spans 13 residues. The CDR3 nucleotides are TGCAGTGCCTATCGCACAGTGAACTATGGCTACACCTTC. Its protein is CSAYRTVNYGYTF.

This clonotype was counted at least ten times. The chain recombines TRBV6-5 with TRBJ1-1, with TRBD1 as a possible D gene (5 bases). The CDR3 runs 16 residues. The V gene lost 6 bases and the J gene lost 1 base, with 18 bases spanning the gap. CDR1 and CDR2 (germline): MNHEY, SVGAGI. This CDR3 is CASRGLQKPQNTEAFF. The CDR3 DNA reads TGTGCCAGCAGGGGACTGCAGAAACCCCAGAACACTGAAGCTTTCTTT.

This clonotype qualifies as medium-sized. The chain couples TRBV20-1 to TRBJ1-2; D is unresolved. The CDR3 is made up of 13 amino acids. V lost 3 bases and J 0 bases, leaving 8 bases between the germline ends. Germline CDR1 reads DFQATT; CDR2 reads SNEGSKA (reference sequence). The CDR3 region is CSASPRSNYGYTF. CDR3 sequence (DNA): TGCAGTGCTAGTCCTAGATCTAACTATGGCTACACCTTC.

This clonotype occurred many times. This rearrangement joins TRBV4-2 to TRBJ2-2, with D perhaps matching TRBD1 (6 bases). Germline V gene data show CDR1 as LGHNA and CDR2 as YNFKEQ. The V gene lost 2 bases and the J gene lost 0 bases, with 10 bases spanning the gap. CDR3 length equals 16 residues. The CDR3 nucleotides are TGTGCCAGCAGCCAACCAGACAGGTCGAACACCGGGGAGCTGTTTTTT. This codes for CASSQPDRSNTGELFF.

By sample share, this clonotype is medium-sized. The chain links TRBV3-1 to TRBJ2-7, with D maybe TRBD1 (6 bases). Germline V gene lookup returns CDR1 LGHDT and CDR2 YNNKEL (reference sequence). This CDR3 has 13 residues. The germline V and J ends were trimmed by 3 bases and 3 bases, with 9 bases remaining between them. The CDR3 is CASSHGQIYEQYF. DNA of the CDR3: TGTGCCAGCAGCCACGGACAGATCTACGAGCAGTACTTC.

This clonotype has ten or more counts. This chain links TRBV12-3 or TRBV12-4 with TRBJ2-1; 13 bases are shared with TRBD2. With 6 bases clipped from V and 7 bases from J, the junction kept 3 bases outside the gene matches. The CDR3 runs to 14 residues. The CDR3 reads CASSRTSGGNEQFF. Here the CDR3 DNA reads TGTGCCAGCAGCCGGACTAGCGGGGGTAATGAGCAGTTCTTC.

This clonotype is medium-sized. The chain uses TRBV9 and TRBJ2-1, with no clear D. CDR1 is SGDLS, CDR2 YYNGEE, per germline. Trimming stripped 0 bases from V and 6 bases from J, with 7 bases between. The CDR3 is made up of 13 amino acids. In DNA, the CDR3 is TGTGCCAGCAGCGTAGCTACGTCCAATGAGCAGTTCTTC. Its translation is CASSVATSNEQFF.

This clonotype is termed medium-sized. The chain is built from TRBV30 and TRBJ2-1; the D gene is possibly TRBD1 (6 bases). The CDR3 consists of 14 residues. The ends were cut back, 5 bases at V and 7 bases at J, with 18 bases in the middle. Germline CDR1 reads GTSNPN; CDR2 reads SVGIG (reference sequence). CDR3 in amino acids: CAWGGGRGTNEQFF. CDR3 DNA: TGTGCCTGGGGTGGAGGCAGGGGTACGAATGAGCAGTTCTTC.

This chain connects TRBV10-3 to TRBJ2-5; a weak D match, TRBD2 (6 bases). The CDR3 loop spans 15 amino acids. Trimming took off 0 bases at V and 2 bases at J, with 10 bases between the two ends. From germline, CDR1 is ENHRY and CDR2 SYGVKD. CDR3 loop: CAISESWDSQETQYF. The CDR3, as DNA: TGTGCCATCAGTGAGTCCTGGGACTCTCAAGAGACCCAGTACTTC.